The clone carrying this T cell receptor (beta chain) was seen just once. The sample is drawn from a study of blood T cell repertoires in COVID-19. Study at large: From the United States, Italy and Spain came samples of acute and convalescent COVID-19. In each case, the material was cDNA or gDNA derived from T cells, B-cell-depleted T cells, or PBMCs.

The CDR3 length is 14 residues. Germline V gives CDR1 SGHNT, CDR2 YYREEE (reference sequence). Trimming removed 0 bases from V and 6 bases from J; junction bases left unmatched: 4. The repertoire was sequenced with immunoSEQ multiplex PCR; TCRdb's copy has only in-frame clones and lacks some. The sample holds about 400,000 clones, approximately 85% seen once. Participants' reported clinical history set cohort assignment. The TCR was taken from a woman between 40 and 50 years old with acute COVID-19. J is TRBJ1-1 and V is TRBV5-4; 8 nucleotides line up with TRBD1. Sequencing input: PBMCs or T cells enriched from blood (not recorded which). The CDR3 nucleotides read TGTGCCAGCAGCTTGGGACAGGGGTCCCCTGAAGCTTTCTTT. Translation: CASSLGQGSPEAFF.